This T cell receptor (beta chain) stems from a study of shared clonotypes between healthy human individuals. Study conclusions and caveats: For naive CD4 cells, approximately 4.7% of clonotypes were shared across a handful of donors. Estimated clonotype richness was generally higher in naive than memory subsets.

The study drew its donors from healthy HIV-negative adults without recent acute infections or vaccinations. This CDR3 is 13 amino acids long. Per germline, CDR1 KGHSH and CDR2 LQKENI. The V gene lost 2 bases and the J gene lost 7 bases, with 9 bases spanning the gap. Using immunoSEQ multiplex PCR, the repertoire was profiled, and TCRdb retains in-frame clones only, with some absent. The sample consists of under 2,500,000 clones, nearly 97% of them appearing once. Notes on this clone: The antigen is unknown. Within the sample, other DNA sequences also encode this same CDR3.

The rearrangement joins TRBV18 to TRBJ1-5; the D gene is possibly TRBD1 (6 bases). Sequenced material: naive CD4+ T cells sorted from blood. The subset is: CD45RA+ positively selected. The origin of this receptor is a man younger than 35 in good health. CDR3: CASSPTGYQPQHF. CDR3 DNA: TGTGCCAGCTCACCAACAGGGTACCAGCCCCAGCATTTT.